The 27 T cell receptor beta chains below were found in one sample sequenced in a study of T cell changes during pregnancy in multiple sclerosis. Libraries were prepared by immunoSEQ multiplex PCR; TCRdb keeps only in-frame clonotypes and omits some of them. The sample consists of around 38,000 clones, more than 85% of them appearing once. The sample in question was CD8+ T cells from peripheral blood mononuclear cells, obtained in the third trimester of pregnancy. The receptors come from a female donor with multiple sclerosis, enrolled in a pregnancy study.

The chain has TRBV14 and TRBJ2-1; TRBD2 aligns across 9 bases. The junction had 6 bases not matched to a gene; V was cut back by 4 bases and J by 8 bases. Germline V gene lookup returns CDR1 SGHDN and CDR2 FVKESK. The CDR3 is made up of 14 amino acids. CDR3 in DNA: TGTGCCAGCAGCCCCTTCTTAGCGGGAGATGAGCAGTTCTTC. This encodes CASSPFLAGDEQFF.

This sequence joins TRBV15 and TRBJ1-3; D is uncertain. Germline CDR1 and CDR2: LNHNV and YYDKDF (reference sequence). The CDR3 sequence is 17 residues long. V was pared by 6 bases and J by 4 bases, with 22 bases between. The CDR3 DNA is TGTGCCACCAGTGGGTTCTCCGGCCCTGGGAGGGGAAACACCATATATTTT. Its protein product is CATSGFSGPGRGNTIYF.

The J gene is TRBJ2-7, the V gene TRBV28; the D gene is possibly TRBD1 (6 bases). CDR1 is MDHEN, CDR2 SYDVKM, per germline. The CDR3 consists of 14 residues. The V gene lost 5 bases and the J gene lost 7 bases, with 18 bases spanning the gap. The CDR3 region is CASSIRGDVWEQYF. CDR3 sequence (DNA): TGTGCCAGCAGTATCAGGGGTGATGTCTGGGAGCAGTACTTC.

The V gene is TRBV6-1, the J gene TRBJ1-5, with D perhaps matching TRBD1 (5 bases). The CDR3 extends over 15 amino acids. Trimming shortened V by 6 bases and J by 7 bases, and 19 bases separated the two germline ends. CDR1 is MNHNS and CDR2 is SASEGT in the germline V gene. The CDR3: CASSYLGGRGQPQHF. As DNA, the CDR3 is TGTGCCAGCAGCTACCTTGGGGGGAGGGGACAGCCCCAGCATTTT.

This chain uses TRBV11-2 with TRBJ2-5; 9 bases map to TRBD1. The CDR3 totals 16 residues. V lost 3 bases, J lost 3 bases, and 8 bases stayed unmatched. Germline CDR1 reads SGHAT; CDR2 reads FQNNGV. The CDR3 here is CASSLSGTGWEETQYF. In nucleotides, the CDR3 is TGTGCCAGCAGCTTGTCCGGGACAGGGTGGGAAGAGACCCAGTACTTC.

This chain links TRBV5-8 with TRBJ1-1; 7 bases are a match to TRBD1. Germline assignment: CDR1 SGHTS and CDR2 YDEGEE. The CDR3 length is 16 residues. After removal of 0 bases from V and 4 bases from J, the junction contained 9 bases not matched to a gene. The CDR3, as DNA: TGTGCCAGCAGCTTGGTTCCTGGGGGACAGCGCACTGAAGCTTTCTTT. Translated, it gives CASSLVPGGQRTEAFF.

Here the CDR3 reads CASSPGQGVDGYGYTF. For the CDR3, the DNA is TGCGCCAGCAGCCCGGGACAGGGAGTAGACGGGTATGGCTACACCTTC. The genes are TRBV5-1 and TRBJ1-2; the match to TRBD1 covers 9 bases. With 4 bases clipped from V and 5 bases from J, the junction kept 12 bases outside the gene matches. The germline V gene encodes CDR1 SGHRS and CDR2 YFSETQ. This CDR3 comprises 16 residues.

The chain carries TRBV7-2 and TRBJ2-7; TRBD2 matches 8 bases. The J segment lost 2 bases and the V segment lost 3 bases, leaving 6 bases of the junction unmatched. Germline CDR1 SGHTA, CDR2 FQGNSA. The CDR3 is 15 residues long. CDR3 DNA: TGTGCCAGCAGCTTTGCTCTAGCGGGCACCTACGAGCAGTACTTC. Protein: CASSFALAGTYEQYF.

This clone appeared once. This chain uses TRBV11-2 with TRBJ2-1, with 11 bases aligning to TRBD2. V was pared by 6 bases and J by 9 bases, with 19 bases of the junction left unmatched. CDR1 SGHAT and CDR2 FQNNGV come from the germline V gene. There are 18 residues in the CDR3. The DNA for the CDR3 is TGTGCCAGCAGAAAACTCGCCCTTAGCGGGAGGGCTCATGGTGAGCAGTTCTTC. This translates into CASRKLALSGRAHGEQFF.

The chain uses TRBV28 and TRBJ2-5; D is perhaps TRBD2 (5 bases). Trimming removed 2 bases at V and 8 bases at J, with 15 bases between. This CDR3 contains 14 residues. Germline CDR1 reads MDHEN; CDR2 reads SYDVKM. This CDR3 is CASSLGRPGITQYF. As DNA, the CDR3 is TGTGCCAGCAGTTTAGGAAGACCCGGGATAACCCAGTACTTC.

The rearrangement uses TRBV27 and TRBJ2-2; no definite D call. In germline, CDR1 is MNHEY, CDR2 SMNVEV (reference sequence). Between the trimmed V and J ends, which lost 6 bases and 1 base, there was a span of 3 bases. This CDR3 has 12 residues. The CDR3 coding sequence is TGTGCCAGCAGACTGAACACCGGGGAGCTGTTTTTT. It translates to CASRLNTGELFF.

The gene calls are TRBV7-3 and TRBJ2-1; D uncertain. V lost 1 base, J lost 3 bases, and 10 bases lay in between. Germline assignment: CDR1 SGHTA and CDR2 FQGTGA. The CDR3 extends over 15 amino acids. The CDR3 region is CASSLIPVLYNEQFF. The CDR3, as DNA: TGTGCCAGCAGCTTAATACCAGTTCTCTACAATGAGCAGTTCTTC.

The V call is TRBV6-5, the J call TRBJ2-3; TRBD2 matches 9 bases. Germline V lookup: CDR1 MNHEY, CDR2 SVGAGI. With V trimmed by 6 bases and J by 3 bases, 7 bases remained unmatched. There are 15 residues in the CDR3. The CDR3 protein is CASSVAGAPTDTQYF. CDR3 bases: TGTGCCAGCAGCGTAGCGGGAGCGCCGACAGATACGCAGTATTTT.

V gene TRBV6-4 combines with J gene TRBJ2-5; TRBD1 matches at 8 bases. The CDR3 length is 14 residues. The V and J ends lost 4 bases and 5 bases, in that order; junction bases with no gene match: 6. The germline CDR1 and CDR2 sequences are MRHNA and SNTAGT. CDR3 residues: CASSARQGWETQYF. In DNA form, the CDR3 reads TGTGCCAGCAGTGCGCGACAGGGGTGGGAGACCCAGTACTTC.

The V gene is TRBV27, the J gene TRBJ2-3; D perhaps matches TRBD2 (6 bases). The ends were cut back, 5 bases at V and 0 bases at J, with 15 bases in the middle. There are 16 residues in the CDR3. Per the germline V gene, CDR1 is MNHEY and CDR2 is SMNVEV (reference sequence). This chain's CDR3 is CASSPYSGSSTDTQYF. CDR3 coding DNA: TGTGCCAGCAGTCCTTATAGCGGCTCTAGCACAGATACGCAGTATTTT.

The gene calls are TRBV29-1 and TRBJ2-1; weak D call: TRBD2 (5 bases). Trimming stripped 0 bases from V and 2 bases from J, with 11 bases between. This CDR3 is built from 15 residues. Germline V gives CDR1 SQVTM, CDR2 ANQGSEA. CDR3 DNA sequence: TGCAGCGTTGAAGAAGGCGGGCTGGCCTACAATGAGCAGTTCTTC. Translating gives CSVEEGGLAYNEQFF.

The J gene is TRBJ2-7, the V gene TRBV5-5; D might be TRBD2 (6 bases). The V gene's germline CDR1 is SGHKS and CDR2 YYEKEE (reference sequence). This CDR3 region has 13 residues. Trimming removed 7 bases at V and 6 bases at J, with 17 bases between. The CDR3, as DNA: TGTGCCAGCTCCCCCCCAGGGACTCTCGAGCAGTACTTC. Encoded protein: CASSPPGTLEQYF.

In this sample, this clone turned up a few times. The chain has TRBV11-2 and TRBJ2-2; maybe TRBD2 (6 bases). The germline V gene has CDR1 SGHAT and CDR2 FQNNGV. CDR3 length: 14 amino acids. Trimming pared 4 bases from V and 7 bases from J, leaving 13 bases between. CDR3 DNA: TGTGCCAGCAGCTCCAGTGGGGGGAACGGGGAGCTGTTTTTT. Translation gives CASSSSGGNGELFF.

The CDR3 nucleotides read TGTGCCAGCAGTCCCCGACAGGGCTATGGCTACACCTTC. Translated, it gives CASSPRQGYGYTF. This sequence joins TRBV28 and TRBJ1-2; 7 nucleotides line up with TRBD1. There are 13 residues in the CDR3. J gave up 4 bases and V 5 bases, and 4 bases lay outside the gene matches. Germline V CDR1 and CDR2: MDHEN, SYDVKM.

V is TRBV4-2 and J is TRBJ2-1, with 7 bases lining up with TRBD2. V was pared by 4 bases and J by 4 bases, with 4 bases of the junction left unmatched. The germline V gene encodes CDR1 LGHNA and CDR2 YNFKEQ. The CDR3 is 14 amino acids. The chain's CDR3 is CASSPYGGYNEQFF. In DNA, the CDR3 is TGTGCCAGCAGCCCCTACGGGGGGTACAATGAGCAGTTCTTC.

The chain combines TRBV7-3 with TRBJ1-5; 7 bases fit TRBD1. V was clipped by 6 bases and J by 11 bases; unmatched bases: 16. Germline loops: CDR1 SGHTA, CDR2 FQGTGA. The CDR3 consists of 15 residues. CDR3 nucleotides: TGTGCCAGCAGGTTACTGGGGACAGCCTTGGAAACCCAGCATTTT. Translating gives CASRLLGTALETQHF.

CDR3 sequence: CASSSDLARGEPYEQYF. The CDR3 nucleotides read TGTGCCAGCAGCTCGGACCTAGCTCGTGGCGAACCCTACGAGCAGTACTTC. The genes are TRBV13 and TRBJ2-7; D may be TRBD2 (5 bases). V lost 4 bases to trimming and J lost 2 bases, with 21 bases between them. The CDR3 runs 17 residues. Germline V gene data show CDR1 as PRHDT and CDR2 as FYEKMQ (reference sequence).

The CDR3 DNA follows: TGTGCCAGCAGCAAGGACGGGAGGAATCAGCCCCAGCATTTT. Encoded protein: CASSKDGRNQPQHF. The V gene is TRBV7-9, the J gene TRBJ1-5, with D unresolved. Trimming cost V 5 bases and J 4 bases, with 12 bases left between them. The CDR3 has 14 residues. Per the germline V gene, CDR1 is SEHNR and CDR2 is FQNEAQ (reference sequence).

V usage is TRBV7-9 and J usage is TRBJ2-2; D might be TRBD1 (6 bases). The V end lost 5 bases, the J end lost 6 bases, and 19 bases lay between the germline ends. CDR1 SEHNR and CDR2 FQNEAQ come from the germline V gene (reference sequence). This CDR3 has 16 residues. CDR3 sequence reads: CASSTTGSRGSGELFF. CDR3 bases: TGTGCCAGCAGCACAACAGGGTCTCGCGGTTCCGGGGAGCTGTTTTTT.

This clone was seen many times. The rearrangement joins TRBV6-1 to TRBJ2-1, with D possibly TRBD1 on 6 matching bases. V was clipped by 1 base and J by 1 base, with 8 bases between them. CDR1 is MNHNS and CDR2 is SASEGT in the germline V gene. This CDR3 spans 15 amino acids. CDR3 loop: CASSEGTESYNEQFF. As DNA, the CDR3 is TGTGCCAGCAGTGAAGGGACAGAGTCCTACAATGAGCAGTTCTTC.

V usage is TRBV6-5 and J usage is TRBJ2-5; tentatively, D is TRBD1 (5 bases). This CDR3 spans 13 amino acids. V was clipped by 5 bases and J by 6 bases, with 13 bases between them. Germline CDR1 is MNHEY and CDR2 is SVGAGI. This CDR3 reads CASSDREPQTQYF. CDR3 nucleotide sequence: TGTGCCAGCAGTGACAGAGAACCTCAGACCCAGTACTTC.

The chain links TRBV11-2 to TRBJ2-1, with a weak D call TRBD2 (5 bases). Trimming cost V 5 bases and J 0 bases, with 11 bases left between them. CDR1 and CDR2 from the germline V gene are SGHAT and FQNNGV. The CDR3 runs 15 residues. Here the CDR3 reads CASSAGKGSYNEQFF. CDR3 bases: TGTGCCAGCAGCGCCGGGAAGGGCTCCTACAATGAGCAGTTCTTC.